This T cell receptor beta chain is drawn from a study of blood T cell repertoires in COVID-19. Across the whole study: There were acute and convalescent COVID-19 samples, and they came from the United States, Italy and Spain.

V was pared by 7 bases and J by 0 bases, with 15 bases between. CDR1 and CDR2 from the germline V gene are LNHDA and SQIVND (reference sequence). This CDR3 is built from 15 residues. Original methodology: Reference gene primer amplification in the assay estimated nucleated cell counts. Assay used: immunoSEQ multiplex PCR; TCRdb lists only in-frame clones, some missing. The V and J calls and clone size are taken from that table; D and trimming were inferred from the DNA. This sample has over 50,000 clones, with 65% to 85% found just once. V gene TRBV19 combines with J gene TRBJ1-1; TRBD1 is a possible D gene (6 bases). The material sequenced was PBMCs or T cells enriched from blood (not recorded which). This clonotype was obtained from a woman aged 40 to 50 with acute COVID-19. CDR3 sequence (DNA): TGTGCCAGTACCCTGGACAGATTCATGAACACTGAAGCTTTCTTT. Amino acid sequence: CASTLDRFMNTEAFF.